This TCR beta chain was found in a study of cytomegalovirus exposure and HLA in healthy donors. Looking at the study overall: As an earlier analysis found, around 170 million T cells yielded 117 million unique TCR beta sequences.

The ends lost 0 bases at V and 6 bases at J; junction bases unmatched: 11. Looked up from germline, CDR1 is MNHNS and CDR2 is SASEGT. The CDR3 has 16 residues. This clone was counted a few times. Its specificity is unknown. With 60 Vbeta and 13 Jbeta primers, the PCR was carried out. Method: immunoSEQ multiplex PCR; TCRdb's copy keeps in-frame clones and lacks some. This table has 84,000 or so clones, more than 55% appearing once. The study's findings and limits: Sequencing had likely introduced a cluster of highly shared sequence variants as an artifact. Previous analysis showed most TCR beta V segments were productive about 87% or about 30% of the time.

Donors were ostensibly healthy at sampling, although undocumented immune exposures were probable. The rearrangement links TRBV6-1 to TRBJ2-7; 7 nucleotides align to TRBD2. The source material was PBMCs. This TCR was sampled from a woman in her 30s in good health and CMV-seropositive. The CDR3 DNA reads TGTGCCAGCAGTGAAGCCCCTAGCGGTGTCACCTCCGAGCAGTACTTC. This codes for CASSEAPSGVTSEQYF.